This T cell receptor beta chain was obtained from a study of OX40 agonist ivuxolimab in advanced cancers. Notes on the research overall: Ivuxolimab was a fully human IgG2 agonistic monoclonal antibody targeting the costimulatory receptor OX40 (CD134). Intravenous ivuxolimab was administered to patients every 2 weeks at six dose levels: 0.01, 0.1, 0.3, 1.5, 3 and 10 mg/kg. Of the 52 patients in dose escalation, approximately 20 had hepatocellular carcinoma, about 15 had melanoma, 9 had renal cell carcinoma and 9 had head and neck cancer. The dose-escalation cohort was roughly 83% male with a mean age of approximately 60 years, ranging from 23 to 79. Prior anti-PD-1, anti-PD-L1 or anti-CTLA-4 therapy was permitted, and checkpoint inhibitors had been received by about 44% of dose-escalation patients. Partial responses occurred in three dose-escalation patients, of whom one had hepatocellular carcinoma and two had cutaneous melanoma. The point of sequencing TCRbeta in the periphery was to test whether ivuxolimab changed TCR sequence diversity and drove clonal T-cell expansion. The paper describes the monotherapy dose-escalation part (N = 52 patients) of the phase I trial of ivuxolimab. Results the study describes overall, beyond this receptor: At doses of 0.1 to 3.0 mg/kg, clonal expansion of both CD4+ and CD8+ T cells in blood was seen between baseline and week 6. The antigen specificity of the peripheral T cells that underwent clonal expansion was not determined. Low levels of normalized T-cell clonal expansion were also seen in some patients who did not respond. In the 0.1-3.0 mg/kg groups, partial responders were among the patients with the lowest normalized peripheral clonal expansion, particularly in CD8+ T cells. After ivuxolimab, CD8+ T cells had more expanded clones than CD4+ T cells on average.

Patients with autoimmune disease history or receiving systemic immunosuppression were excluded from the trial. Peripheral blood for TCR sequencing was collected from all dose cohorts at baseline, on cycle 4 day 1, and on cycle 7 day 1. The samples were drawn from a first-in-human, open-label, multicenter phase I dose-escalation trial of ivuxolimab. Adults with locally advanced or metastatic melanoma, renal cell, hepatocellular, or head and neck squamous cell carcinoma were enrolled in the trial. Before TCR sequencing, CD4+ T cells and CD8+ T cells from peripheral blood were sorted into separate populations. The germline ends are 7 bases apart after V is trimmed by 2 bases and J by 4 bases. CDR1 and CDR2 were assigned from the germline V gene (reference sequence) as WNHNN and SYGVQD. Including cysteine and phenylalanine, the CDR3 has 13 amino acids. The only DNA kept is the CDR3, 39 bases in frame from the first base.

To sequence the TCRbeta CDR3 region, genomic DNA was isolated from the sorted cells. The immunoSEQ Assay was used to sequence the TCRbeta CDR3 regions. TCRdb provides this immuneACCESS table in a form limited to in-frame rearrangements. Some clones are lacking; in checked studies, under half of them reflect an unresolved V gene, and why the rest are absent is not known. This sample comprises tens of thousands of clones, about 88% of them detected only once. In total, the top ten clones hold under 0.4% of the sample. For this clone: Its antigen is not yet known. No base-level quality is on record; no much larger clone is a single base apart.

Here the sequenced sample was CD4+ or CD8+ T cells sorted from blood, taken in a trial of the OX40 agonist ivuxolimab. This clonotype was sampled from an adult with an advanced solid tumor such as melanoma, head and neck, liver or kidney cancer. The chain is made from TRBV10-1 and TRBJ2-3; the D gene is perhaps TRBD1 or TRBD2, as each covers 5 bases. The sequenced DNA is TGCGCCAGCAGTGAGCGGGGCGCAGATACGCAGTATTTT. Protein translation: CASSERGADTQYF.